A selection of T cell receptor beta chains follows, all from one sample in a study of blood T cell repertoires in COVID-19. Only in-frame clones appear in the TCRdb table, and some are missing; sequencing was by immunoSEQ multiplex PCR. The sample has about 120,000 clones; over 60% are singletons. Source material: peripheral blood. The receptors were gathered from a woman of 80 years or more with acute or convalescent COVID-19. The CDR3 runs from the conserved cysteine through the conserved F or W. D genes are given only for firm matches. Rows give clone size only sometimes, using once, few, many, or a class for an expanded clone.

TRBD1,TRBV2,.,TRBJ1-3,CASRRDSQNTIYF,TGTGCCAGCAGACGGGACAGCCAAAACACCATATATTTT
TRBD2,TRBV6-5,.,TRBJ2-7,CASSTSGRVYEQYF,TGTGCCAGCAGCACCAGCGGGAGAGTTTACGAGCAGTACTTC
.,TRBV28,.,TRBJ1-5,CASRLTGPNQPQHF,TGTGCCAGCAGGCTCACAGGGCCCAATCAGCCCCAGCATTTT
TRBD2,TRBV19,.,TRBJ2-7,CASSISREGTYEQYF,TGTGCCAGTAGCATCTCCAGGGAGGGAACCTACGAGCAGTACTTC
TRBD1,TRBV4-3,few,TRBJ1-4,CASSWKQGAEEKLFF,TGCGCCAGCAGCTGGAAACAGGGGGCCGAGGAAAAACTGTTTTTT
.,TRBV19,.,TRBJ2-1,CASSMRWAYNEQFF,TGTGCCAGTAGTATGAGGTGGGCCTACAATGAGCAGTTCTTC
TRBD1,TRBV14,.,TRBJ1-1,CASSPWDRGYDTEAFF,TGTGCCAGCAGCCCCTGGGACAGGGGGTACGACACTGAAGCTTTCTTT
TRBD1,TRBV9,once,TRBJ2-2,CASSVKDGTGGLTGELFF,TGTGCCAGCAGCGTAAAGGATGGGACAGGGGGTCTAACCGGGGAGCTGTTTTTT
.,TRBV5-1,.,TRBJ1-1,CASSPEGGTEAFF,TGCGCCAGCAGCCCCGAAGGGGGAACTGAAGCTTTCTTT
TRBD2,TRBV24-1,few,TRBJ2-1,CATSDDRTSGRATEQFF,TGTGCCACCAGTGATGATAGGACTAGCGGGAGGGCCACTGAGCAGTTCTTC
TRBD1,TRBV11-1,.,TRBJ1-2,CASSLMAGGSDGYTF,TGTGCCAGCAGCTTAATGGCAGGGGGAAGCGATGGCTACACCTTC
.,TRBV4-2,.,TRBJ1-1,CASSQGQLNTEAFF,TGTGCCAGCAGCCAAGGACAGCTGAACACTGAAGCTTTCTTT
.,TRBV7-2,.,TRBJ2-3,CASSQQGGARTQYF,TGTGCCAGCAGCCAACAGGGGGGGGCTCGTACGCAGTATTTT
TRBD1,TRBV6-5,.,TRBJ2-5,CASRADRAETQYF,TGTGCCAGCAGGGCGGACAGGGCAGAGACCCAGTACTTC
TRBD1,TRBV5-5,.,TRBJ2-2,CASSLGQGGFTGELFF,TGTGCCAGCAGCTTGGGACAGGGGGGTTTCACCGGGGAGCTGTTTTTT
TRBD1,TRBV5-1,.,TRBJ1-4,CASSLQGRTNEKLFF,TGCGCCAGCAGCTTACAGGGGCGGACTAATGAAAAACTGTTTTTT
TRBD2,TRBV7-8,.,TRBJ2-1,CASRSAGRSGGYNEQFF,TGTGCCAGCAGGTCCGCGGGGCGTAGCGGGGGGTACAATGAGCAGTTCTTC
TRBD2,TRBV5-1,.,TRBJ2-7,CASSFGGAGGGYEQYF,TGCGCCAGCAGCTTTGGGGGAGCGGGCGGGGGCTACGAGCAGTACTTC
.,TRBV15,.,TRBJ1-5,CATSSWPSNQPQHF,TGTGCCACCAGCAGTTGGCCTAGCAATCAGCCCCAGCATTTT
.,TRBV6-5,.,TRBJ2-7,CASSYSGSQQYF,TGTGCCAGCAGTTACTCCGGGTCTCAGCAGTACTTC
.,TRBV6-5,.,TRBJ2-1,CASSLTGSYNEQFF,TGTGCCAGCAGCCTGACGGGCTCCTACAATGAGCAGTTCTTC
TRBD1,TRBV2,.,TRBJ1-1,CASSRDREVNTEAFF,TGTGCCAGCAGTCGGGACAGGGAAGTGAACACTGAAGCTTTCTTT
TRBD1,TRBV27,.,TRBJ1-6,CASSSGQQDSPLHF,TGTGCCAGCAGTTCGGGACAGCAGGATTCACCCCTCCACTTT
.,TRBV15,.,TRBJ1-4,CATSNGGGTNEKLFF,TGTGCCACCAGCAATGGTGGGGGGACTAATGAAAAACTGTTTTTT
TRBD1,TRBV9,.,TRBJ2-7,CASSVGDRPSSQYF,TGTGCCAGCAGCGTAGGGGACAGGCCGAGTTCCCAGTACTTC
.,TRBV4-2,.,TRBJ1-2,CASSQPGRGGQYYGYTF,TGTGCCAGCAGCCAACCGGGGAGGGGAGGTCAGTACTATGGCTACACCTTC
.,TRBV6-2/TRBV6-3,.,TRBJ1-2,CASSPGQRDYGYTF,TGTGCCAGCAGCCCCGGACAGAGAGACTATGGCTACACCTTC
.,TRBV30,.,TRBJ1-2,CAWSSRTLFYGYTF,TGTGCCTGGAGTTCACGGACATTGTTTTATGGCTACACCTTC
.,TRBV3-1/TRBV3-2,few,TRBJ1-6,CASSHLDTTNSPLHF,TGTGCCAGCAGCCACCTGGACACAACTAATTCACCCCTCCACTTT
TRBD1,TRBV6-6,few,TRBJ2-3,CASSSQGQGTDTQYF,TGTGCCAGCAGTTCCCAGGGACAGGGGACAGATACGCAGTATTTT
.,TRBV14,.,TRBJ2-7,CASSPLGQQVSEQYF,TGTGCCAGCAGCCCCCTTGGACAGCAGGTCTCCGAGCAGTACTTC
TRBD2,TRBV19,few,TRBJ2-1,CASSTYLAGEQFF,TGTGCCAGTAGTACCTACCTAGCGGGAGAGCAGTTCTTC
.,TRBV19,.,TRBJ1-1,CASSTRTGTWGEAFF,TGTGCCAGTAGTACCCGGACGGGGACTTGGGGTGAAGCTTTCTTT
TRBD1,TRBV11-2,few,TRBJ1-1,CASSLYRGTEAFF,TGTGCCAGCAGCTTATACAGGGGCACTGAAGCTTTCTTT
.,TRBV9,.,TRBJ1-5,CASSVAGATNQPQHF,TGTGCCAGCAGCGTAGCTGGGGCCACCAATCAGCCCCAGCATTTT
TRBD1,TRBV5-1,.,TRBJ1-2,CASSLGDRAIYGYTF,TGCGCCAGCAGCTTGGGGGACAGGGCTATTTATGGCTACACCTTC
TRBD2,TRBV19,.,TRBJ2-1,CASSVGLAGGNEQFF,TGTGCCAGTAGTGTAGGACTAGCGGGGGGCAATGAGCAGTTCTTC
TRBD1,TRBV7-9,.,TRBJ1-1,CASSVGQGAQLTEAFF,TGTGCCAGCAGCGTAGGACAGGGGGCCCAACTTACGGAAGCTTTCTTT
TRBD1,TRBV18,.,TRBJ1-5,CASSEGQDSNQPQHF,TGTGCCAGCTCAGAGGGACAGGATAGCAATCAGCCCCAGCATTTT
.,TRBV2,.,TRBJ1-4,CASSDPTGSNEKLFF,TGTGCCAGCAGTGATCCGACAGGATCTAATGAAAAACTGTTTTTT
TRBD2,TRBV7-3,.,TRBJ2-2,CASSLAGGYTGELFF,TGTGCCAGCAGCCTAGCGGGGGGGTACACCGGGGAGCTGTTTTTT
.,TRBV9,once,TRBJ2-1,CASSVDSSNEQFF,TGTGCCAGCAGCGTAGATTCGAGCAATGAGCAGTTCTTC
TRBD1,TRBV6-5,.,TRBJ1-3,CASSYTRTGGNTIYF,TGTGCCAGCAGTTACACCCGGACAGGGGGAAACACCATATATTTT
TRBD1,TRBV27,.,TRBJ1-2,CASSSLTGEVGGYTF,TGTGCCAGCAGTTCTCTGACAGGGGAGGTAGGCGGCTACACCTTC
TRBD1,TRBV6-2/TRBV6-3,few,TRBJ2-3,CASSYDRGLDTQYF,TGTGCCAGCAGTTACGATAGGGGGCTGGATACGCAGTATTTT
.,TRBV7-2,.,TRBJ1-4,CASSLSGSGEKLFF,TGTGCCAGCAGCTTATCCGGGTCCGGGGAAAAACTGTTTTTT
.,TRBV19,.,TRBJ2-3,CASSIGGLRTDTQYF,TGTGCCAGTAGTATAGGGGGACTGCGCACAGATACGCAGTATTTT
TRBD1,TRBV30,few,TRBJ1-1,CAWSKGAYGTEAFF,TGTGCCTGGAGCAAGGGGGCGTACGGCACTGAAGCTTTCTTT
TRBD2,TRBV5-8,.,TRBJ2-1,CASSLEPGRDEQFF,TGTGCCAGCAGCTTGGAACCGGGGAGGGATGAGCAGTTCTTC
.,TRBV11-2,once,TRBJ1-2,CASSLGATYTF,TGTGCCAGCAGCTTAGGTGCTACCTACACCTTC
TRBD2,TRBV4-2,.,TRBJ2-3,CASSQAGGNTDTQYF,TGTGCCAGCAGCCAAGCGGGAGGGAACACAGATACGCAGTATTTT
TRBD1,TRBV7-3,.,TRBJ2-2,CASSLNQGAGTGELFF,TGTGCCAGCAGCTTAAATCAGGGGGCTGGCACCGGGGAGCTGTTTTTT
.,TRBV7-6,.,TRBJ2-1,CASSLASGGTVEQFF,TGTGCCAGCAGCTTAGCGTCCGGCGGGACCGTTGAGCAGTTCTTC